This T cell receptor (beta chain) emerged from a study of cytomegalovirus exposure and HLA in healthy donors. Study observations and caveats: Most TCR beta V segments were productive about 90% or about 30% of the time in an earlier analysis. V- and J-gene trimming of TCR beta was linked (in a later analysis) to a missense DCLRE1C variant. Later findings reportedly placed an Asian-associated ancestry cluster below the approximately 700-donor mean for N-insertions. A list of about 160 TCR beta chains associated with cytomegalovirus was given.

PCR used 60 Vbeta primers and 13 Jbeta primers. TCRdb's table, derived via immunoSEQ multiplex PCR, lists solely in-frame clones and lacks some. The sample consists of approximately 100,000 clones, roughly 88% of them appearing once. From germline, CDR1 is SGHNT and CDR2 YENEEA. This CDR3 has 14 residues. With 5 bases removed from V and 2 bases from J, the gap between germline ends came to 13 bases. About this clone itself: Its antigen is unknown.

This TCR derives from a woman between 18 and 30 years old in good health and CMV-seronegative. The chain is built from TRBV11-3 and TRBJ2-7; tentatively, D is TRBD1 (5 bases). Sequences were obtained from PBMCs. The DNA of the CDR3 is TGTGCCAGCAGCCAGGGCGTCCAGCCCTACGAGCAGTACTTC. Translated, it gives CASSQGVQPYEQYF. Full variable domain (rest looked up from reference TRBV11-3 and TRBJ2-7): EAGVVQSPRYKIIEKKQPVAFWCNPISGHNTLYWYLQNLGQGPELLIRYENEEAVDDSQLPKDRFSAERLKGVDSTLKIQPAELGDSAVYLCASSQGVQPYEQYFGPGTRLTVT.